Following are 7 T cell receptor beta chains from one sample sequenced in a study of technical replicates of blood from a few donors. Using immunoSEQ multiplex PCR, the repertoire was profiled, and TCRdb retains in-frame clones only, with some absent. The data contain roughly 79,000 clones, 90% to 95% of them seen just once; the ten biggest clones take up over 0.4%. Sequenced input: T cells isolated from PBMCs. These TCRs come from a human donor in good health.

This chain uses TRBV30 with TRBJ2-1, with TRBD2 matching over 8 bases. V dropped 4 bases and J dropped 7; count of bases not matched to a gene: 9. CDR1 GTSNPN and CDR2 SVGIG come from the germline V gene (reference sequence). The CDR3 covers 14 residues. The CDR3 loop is CAWMISGNENEQFF. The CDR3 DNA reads TGTGCCTGGATGATTAGCGGGAACGAAAATGAGCAGTTCTTC.

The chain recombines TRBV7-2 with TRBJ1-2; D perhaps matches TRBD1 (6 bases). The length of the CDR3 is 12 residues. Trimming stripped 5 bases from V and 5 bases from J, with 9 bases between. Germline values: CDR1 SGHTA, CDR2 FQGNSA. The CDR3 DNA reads TGTGCCAGCAGCCATACAGGGTATGGCTACACCTTC. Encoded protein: CASSHTGYGYTF.

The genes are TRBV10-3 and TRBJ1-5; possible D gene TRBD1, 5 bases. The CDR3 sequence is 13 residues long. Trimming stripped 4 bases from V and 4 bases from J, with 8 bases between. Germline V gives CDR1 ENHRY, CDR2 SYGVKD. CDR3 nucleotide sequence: TGTGCCATCAGTGGGGCAGGGAATCAGCCCCAGCATTTT. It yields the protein CAISGAGNQPQHF.

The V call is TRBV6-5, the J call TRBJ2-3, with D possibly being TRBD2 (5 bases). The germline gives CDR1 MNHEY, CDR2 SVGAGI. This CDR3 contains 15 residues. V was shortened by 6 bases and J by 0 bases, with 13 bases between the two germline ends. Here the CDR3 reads CASSQRSTSTDTQYF. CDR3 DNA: TGTGCCAGCAGCCAGCGGAGTACTAGCACAGATACGCAGTATTTT.

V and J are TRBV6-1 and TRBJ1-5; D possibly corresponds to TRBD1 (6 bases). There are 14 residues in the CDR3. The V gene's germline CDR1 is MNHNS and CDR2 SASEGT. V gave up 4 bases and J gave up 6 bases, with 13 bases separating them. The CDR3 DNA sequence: TGTGCCAGCAGTGCCGGGACACAGTCTCAGCCCCAGCATTTT. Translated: CASSAGTQSQPQHF.

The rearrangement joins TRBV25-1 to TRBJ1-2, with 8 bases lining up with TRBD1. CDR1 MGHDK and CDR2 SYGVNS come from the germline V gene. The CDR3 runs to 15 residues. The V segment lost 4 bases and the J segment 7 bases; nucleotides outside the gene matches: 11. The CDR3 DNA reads TGTGCCAGCAGTGGAAACAGGGGGACTGGGTCTGGCTACACCTTC. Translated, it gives CASSGNRGTGSGYTF.

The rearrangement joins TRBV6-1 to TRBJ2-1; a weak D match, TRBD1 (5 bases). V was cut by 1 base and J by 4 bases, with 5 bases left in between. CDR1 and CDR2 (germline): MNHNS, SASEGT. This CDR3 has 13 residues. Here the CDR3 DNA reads TGTGCCAGCAGTGAAGGGACATACAATGAGCAGTTCTTC. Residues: CASSEGTYNEQFF.